The 19 T cell receptor beta chains reported below all come from one sample, sequenced in a study of blood T cell repertoires in COVID-19. Using immunoSEQ multiplex PCR, the repertoire was profiled, and TCRdb retains in-frame clones only, with some absent. The sample yields about 180,000 clones, about 86% seen once. The source material was peripheral blood. The receptor set was obtained from a man aged 70-80 years with active or convalescent COVID-19.

The rearrangement joins TRBV9 to TRBJ1-6; maybe TRBD1 (5 bases). V was trimmed by 0 bases and J by 0 bases, leaving 10 bases between them. In germline, CDR1 is SGDLS, CDR2 YYNGEE. CDR3 length: 17 residues. The CDR3: CASSVEQAGSYNSPLHF. Here the CDR3 DNA reads TGTGCCAGCAGCGTAGAACAGGCCGGCTCCTATAATTCACCCCTCCACTTT.

Only a few counts were recorded for this clone. This chain uses TRBV24-1 with TRBJ2-3; D gene unclear. From germline, CDR1 is KGHDR and CDR2 SFDVKD. V was trimmed by 0 bases and J by 6 bases, leaving 6 bases between them. This CDR3 is built from 13 residues. As DNA, the CDR3 is TGTGCCACCAGTGATTTGGCCGGGGATACGCAGTATTTT. Protein product: CATSDLAGDTQYF.

The chain couples TRBV9 to TRBJ2-1, with 9 nucleotides matching TRBD2. The germline CDR1 and CDR2 sequences are SGDLS and YYNGEE. This CDR3 is 16 amino acids long. V was clipped by 3 bases and J by 4 bases; unmatched bases: 8. DNA for the CDR3: TGTGCCAGCAGCGCCCGTCTCGCGGGAGGGTACAATGAGCAGTTCTTC. The encoded protein is CASSARLAGGYNEQFF.

In nucleotides, the CDR3 is TGTGCCAGTGGAAAGGGACAGGGGACCCACGGCTACACCTTC. This gives the protein CASGKGQGTHGYTF. The J gene is TRBJ1-2, the V gene TRBV19, with TRBD1 identical over 10 bases. Germline V gene data show CDR1 as LNHDA and CDR2 as SQIVND (reference sequence). The CDR3 is 14 residues long. The junction had 11 bases not matched to a gene; V was cut back by 8 bases and J by 8 bases.

V usage is TRBV6-5 and J usage is TRBJ1-2, with D maybe TRBD1 (5 bases). Germline CDR1 reads MNHEY; CDR2 reads SVGAGI. V was pared by 11 bases and J by 0 bases, with 7 bases between. This CDR3 is 11 amino acids long. This CDR3 reads CAGGTNYGYTF. CDR3 DNA: TGTGCCGGGGGGACTAACTATGGCTACACCTTC.

V is TRBV6-2 or TRBV6-3 and J is TRBJ2-1; D unclear. Germline values: CDR1 MNHEY, CDR2 SVGEGT. The germline V and J ends were trimmed by 6 bases and 12 bases, with 18 bases remaining between them. The CDR3 sequence is 13 residues long. CDR3 loop: CASSPPGGQRQFF. In DNA, the CDR3 is TGTGCCAGCAGCCCTCCCGGTGGGCAACGGCAGTTCTTC.

This clone showed up just once. This CDR3 is CASSLDSGRAGETQYF. CDR3 nucleotides: TGTGCCAGCAGCTTAGATAGCGGGAGGGCGGGGGAGACCCAGTACTTC. This chain joins TRBV7-8 and TRBJ2-5; 11 bases fit TRBD2. There are 16 residues in the CDR3. Germline lookup yields CDR1 SGHVS and CDR2 FQNEAQ. J gave up 5 bases and V 1 base, and 6 bases lay outside the gene matches. The variable domain in full, with the rest retrieved from reference TRBV7-8 and TRBJ2-5, is GAGVSQSPRYKVAKRGQDVALRCDPISGHVSLFWYQQALGQGPEFLTYFQNEAQLDKSGLPSDRFFAERPEGSVSTLKIQRTQQEDSAVYLCASSLDSGRAGETQYFGPGTRLLVL.

This clone was recorded only once. The chain has TRBV27 and TRBJ1-2; TRBD1 matches at 9 bases. Germline-derived CDR1 and CDR2 are MNHEY and SMNVEV (reference sequence). This CDR3 comprises 15 residues. V trimming: 1 base; J trimming: 8 bases; junction bases outside the gene matches: 8. The CDR3 reads CASSLLGTGSGGYTF. CDR3 sequence (DNA): TGTGCCAGCAGTTTATTGGGGACAGGGAGTGGGGGCTACACCTTC.

This rearrangement joins TRBV11-2 to TRBJ1-2, with D uncertain. The CDR3 totals 14 residues. Germline lookup yields CDR1 SGHAT and CDR2 FQNNGV. V was cut by 5 bases and J by 2 bases, with 12 bases left in between. In DNA, the CDR3 is TGTGCCAGCAGCACCTCGACTGGAAACTATGGCTACACCTTC. Its translation is CASSTSTGNYGYTF.

The rearrangement uses TRBV19 and TRBJ1-2; D may be TRBD1 (6 bases). CDR1 is LNHDA, CDR2 SQIVND, per germline (reference sequence). The CDR3 has 15 amino acids. Trimming cost V 4 bases and J 4 bases, with 16 bases left between them. CDR3: CASSRTRGQSYGYTF. The CDR3 DNA follows: TGTGCCAGTAGTAGAACCCGGGGACAATCCTATGGCTACACCTTC.

The chain carries TRBV18 and TRBJ2-1, with D perhaps TRBD2 (6 bases). CDR1 and CDR2 (germline): KGHSH, LQKENI. The CDR3 spans 18 residues. Trimming stripped 1 base from V and 0 bases from J, with 16 bases between. DNA of the CDR3: TGTGCCAGCTCACCACTCCCTGGGGGGTCGAGCTCCTACAATGAGCAGTTCTTC. It translates to CASSPLPGGSSSYNEQFF.

The chain recombines TRBV6-2 or TRBV6-3 with TRBJ2-2; 7 bases agree with TRBD2. Germline CDR1 is MNHEY and CDR2 is SVGEGT. The CDR3 consists of 13 residues. The trim removed 4 bases at V and 4 bases at J, leaving 0 bases unmatched. DNA for the CDR3: TGTGCCAGCAGTTCGGGGGGCACCGGGGAGCTGTTTTTT. Translated, it gives CASSSGGTGELFF.

The V call is TRBV9, the J call TRBJ2-6; 7 nucleotides agree with TRBD1. The CDR3 length is 17 residues. Germline CDR1 is SGDLS and CDR2 is YYNGEE. V shed 3 bases, J shed 0 bases, and the junction held 6 bases outside the gene matches. The CDR3 nucleotides read TGTGCCAGCAGCGCCCGGACAGGAAGCTCTGGGGCCAACGTCCTGACTTTC. It specifies CASSARTGSSGANVLTF. Drawing the rest from reference TRBV9 and TRBJ2-6, the complete variable domain is DSGVTQTPKHLITATGQRVTLRCSPRSGDLSVYWYQQSLDQGLQFLIQYYNGEERAKGNILERFSAQQFPDLHSELNLSSLELGDSALYFCASSARTGSSGANVLTFGAGSRLTVL.

The chain combines TRBV7-2 with TRBJ1-2; 8 nucleotides align to TRBD1. Germline CDR1 SGHTA, CDR2 FQGNSA. Trimming took 5 bases from V and 6 from J; bases not matched to a gene: 11. This CDR3 contains 15 residues. The CDR3 region has the DNA TGTGCCAGCAGCAAGGGGGGACAGGAGGCCCATGGCTACACCTTC. Translation gives CASSKGGQEAHGYTF.

The CDR3 nucleotides are TGTGCCAGTAGTATCCCCCGGGGCAGGGGGCATTCAGATACGCAGTATTTT. Protein sequence: CASSIPRGRGHSDTQYF. The rearrangement links TRBV19 to TRBJ2-3; 8 positions agree with TRBD1. Trimming cost V 3 bases and J 4 bases; bases outside gene matches: 12. The germline CDR1 and CDR2 sequences are LNHDA and SQIVND (reference sequence). CDR3 length: 17 residues.

V and J are TRBV9 and TRBJ2-1, with 8 bases identical to TRBD2. The V gene end was trimmed by 0 bases and the J gene end by 9 bases; junction bases not matched to a gene: 8. Per germline, CDR1 SGDLS and CDR2 YYNGEE. The CDR3 is 15 amino acids. The CDR3 spells CASSVGTGGFGEQFF. The CDR3 region has the DNA TGTGCCAGCAGCGTAGGAACGGGGGGGTTTGGTGAGCAGTTCTTC.

This rearrangement joins TRBV30 to TRBJ1-5; the match to TRBD1 covers 7 bases. There are 15 residues in the CDR3. Germline CDR1 and CDR2: GTSNPN and SVGIG (reference sequence). V lost 5 bases to trimming and J lost 2 bases; unmatched junction nucleotides: 9. CDR3 sequence (DNA): TGTGCCTGGCGATCCTTAGGACAGGGCAATCAGCCCCAGCATTTT. Protein: CAWRSLGQGNQPQHF. Variable domain in full (rest from reference TRBV30 and TRBJ1-5): SQTIHQWPATLVQPVGSPLSLECTVEGTSNPNLYWYRQAAGRGLQLLFYSVGIGQISSEVPQNLSASRPQDRQFILSSKKLLLSDSGFYLCAWRSLGQGNQPQHFGDGTRLSIL.

This chain links TRBV19 with TRBJ1-5, with D hard to call. CDR1 is LNHDA, CDR2 SQIVND, per germline (reference sequence). Trimming left V 5 bases short and J 8 bases short, with 16 bases between. CDR3 length: 14 amino acids. The CDR3 DNA follows: TGTGCCAGTAGTGGCTGGACTCTAACTGAGCCCCAGCATTTT. This translates into CASSGWTLTEPQHF.

This chain connects TRBV7-9 to TRBJ1-5; D is unresolved. Trimming took off 0 bases at V and 2 bases at J, with 8 bases between the two ends. Germline values: CDR1 SEHNR, CDR2 FQNEAQ (reference sequence). This CDR3 has 15 amino acids. As DNA, the CDR3 is TGTGCCAGCAGCTTAGCCTGGAGTGGCAATCAGCCCCAGCATTTT. Translation: CASSLAWSGNQPQHF.